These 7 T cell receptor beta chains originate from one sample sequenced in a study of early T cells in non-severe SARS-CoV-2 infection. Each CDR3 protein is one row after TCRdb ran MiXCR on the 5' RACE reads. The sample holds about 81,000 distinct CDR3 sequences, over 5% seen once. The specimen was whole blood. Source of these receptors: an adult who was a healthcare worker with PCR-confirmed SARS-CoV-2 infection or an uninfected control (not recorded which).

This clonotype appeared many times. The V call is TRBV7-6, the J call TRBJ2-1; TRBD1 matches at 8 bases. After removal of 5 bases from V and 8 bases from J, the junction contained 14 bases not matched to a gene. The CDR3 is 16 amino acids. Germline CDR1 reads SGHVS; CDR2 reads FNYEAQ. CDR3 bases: TGTGCCAGCAGCGACGGACAGGGAACCCACCAGGATGAGCAGTTCTTC. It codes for CASSDGQGTHQDEQFF.

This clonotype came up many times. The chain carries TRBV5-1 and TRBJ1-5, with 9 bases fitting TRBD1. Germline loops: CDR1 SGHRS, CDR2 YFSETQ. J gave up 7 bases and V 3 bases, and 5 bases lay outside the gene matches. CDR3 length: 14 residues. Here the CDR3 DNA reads TGCGCCAGCAGCTCGGGACAGGGCAGCCAGCCCCAGCATTTT. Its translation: CASSSGQGSQPQHF.

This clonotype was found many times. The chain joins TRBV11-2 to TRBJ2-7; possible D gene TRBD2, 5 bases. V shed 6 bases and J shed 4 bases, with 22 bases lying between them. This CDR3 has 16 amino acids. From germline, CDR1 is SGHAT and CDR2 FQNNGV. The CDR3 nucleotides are TGTGCCAGCAGACGACCCGCCGGAAGAGAGGGTTACGAGCAGTACTTC. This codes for CASRRPAGREGYEQYF.

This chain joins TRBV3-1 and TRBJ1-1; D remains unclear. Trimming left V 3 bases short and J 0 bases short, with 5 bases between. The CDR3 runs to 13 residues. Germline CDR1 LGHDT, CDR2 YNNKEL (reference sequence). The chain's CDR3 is CASSHYLNTEAFF. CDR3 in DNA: TGTGCCAGCAGCCACTACTTGAACACTGAAGCTTTCTTT.

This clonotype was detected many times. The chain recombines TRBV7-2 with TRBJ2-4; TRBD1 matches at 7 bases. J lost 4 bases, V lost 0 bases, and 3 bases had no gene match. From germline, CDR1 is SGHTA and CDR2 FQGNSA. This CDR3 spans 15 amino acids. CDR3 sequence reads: CASSLAGTAKNIQYF. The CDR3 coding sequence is TGTGCCAGCAGCTTAGCAGGGACAGCAAAAAACATTCAGTACTTC.

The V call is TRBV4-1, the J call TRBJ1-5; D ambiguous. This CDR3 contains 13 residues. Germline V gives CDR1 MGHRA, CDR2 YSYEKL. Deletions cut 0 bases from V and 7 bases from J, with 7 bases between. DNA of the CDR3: TGCGCCAGCAGCCAAGAACGGTTACAGCCCCAGCATTTT. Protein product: CASSQERLQPQHF.

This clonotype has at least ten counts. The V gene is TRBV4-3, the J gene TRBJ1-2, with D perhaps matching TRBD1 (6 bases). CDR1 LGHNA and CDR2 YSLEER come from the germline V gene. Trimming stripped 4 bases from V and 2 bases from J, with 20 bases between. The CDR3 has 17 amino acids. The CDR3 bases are TGCGCCAGCAGCCTTTCGGGGGGGGCGCTTGGCAACTATGGCTACACCTTC. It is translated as CASSLSGGALGNYGYTF.